One TCR beta chain is described in this entry. The specificity of this receptor is unknown. Base qualities are not provided; no much larger clone lies one nucleotide away. The data stem from a study of T cell responses to AZD1222 COVID-19 vaccine (dated by TCRdb to about 2021). The study in broad terms: A total of around 240 trial participants underwent TCR sequencing, of whom some 210 received two doses of AZD1222 and about 25 received two doses of the MenACWY control vaccine. Trial participants were enrolled by age into subgroups of 18-55, 56-69 and 70-plus years, and roughly 160, 29 and 62 TCR-sequenced participants, respectively, were included in these subgroups.

The time point label here, explained by the study, means: about 28 days (+/-7) after the second vaccine dose. AZD1222 recipients with second doses at about 4 weeks or about 12 weeks were pooled, because spike-specific TCR depth and breadth did not differ between schedules. Samples from vaccinated people were obtained from the UK trials COV001 and COV002, which included a single-blind randomized controlled phase 2/3 trial of AZD1222 (ChAdOx1 nCoV-19) in healthy adults. For TCRbeta chain sequencing, PBMC samples from trial participants were taken at day 0 and at day 28 after the second dose. On the study overall, not on this receptor specifically: CD4 TCRs associated with the vaccine covered the entire spike protein, and the dominant responses were in regions 160-218 and 743-854. The 56-69-year group was small, and its depth increase did not reach significance, likely because of low power. Only 5 to 7 AZD1222 recipients were SARS-CoV-2 seropositive at baseline, limiting conclusions about previously exposed vaccinees. Epitopes outside the regions mutated in the B.1.351 and B.1.1.7 variants were reportedly recognized by nearly half of the unique spike-specific TCRs. After two AZD1222 doses, both the breadth and the depth of spike-specific TCRs were significantly higher than at day 0 and than in MenACWY recipients. Because no day 14 peak-response samples were available, repertoires were characterized only after the peak T cell response. Most participants were white British and females outnumbered males, and the authors suggested that clonal diversity may have been underestimated.

The CDR3 regions of human TCRbeta chains were subjected to immunosequencing. In the paper's pipeline: Repertoire TCRs were checked for matches against a reference library of SARS-CoV-2-specific TCRs that had been generated using the MIRA antigen-specificity platform. Breadth was defined as the fraction of unique TCRs that were SARS-CoV-2-associated, and depth was defined as the fraction of total T cells that were SARS-CoV-2-associated. Using the MIRA data, every spike-specific TCR was mapped to the spike region that the TCR reacted to and assigned to either a CD4 or a CD8 class. Log10-transformed breadth and depth values were compared by one-way ANOVA with Sidak's multiple comparisons tests. TCRdb obtained this table from immuneACCESS and retained in-frame rearrangements with V and J assigned. These tables miss some clones; where compared with another copy, unresolved V genes account for less than half of the shortfall, and the remainder is unexplained. V, J and clone size were drawn from that table, and D and trimming were deduced from the DNA. Counted in this sample were 150,000 to 200,000 clones; 92% of them appeared once. The top ten clones comprise 1% to 1.5% of the sample.

CDR1 and CDR2 (SGHDN, FVKESK) derive from the germline V gene. From the cysteine up to the phenylalanine, the CDR3 has a length of 14 residues. CDR3 DNA is the only sequence kept; it has 42 bases, read in frame from the first base. The junction shows trimming of 4 bases on V and 4 bases on J, plus 12 bases between the germline ends. The sample in question was peripheral blood, obtained 28 days after the second AZD1222 dose. This TCR came from an adult who received the AZD1222 COVID-19 vaccine. This chain is built from TRBV14 and TRBJ2-3, with no confidently assigned D gene. The DNA is as follows: TGTGCCAGCAGCCCCAGAACGGGTCCAGATACGCAGTATTTT. This sequence encodes CASSPRTGPDTQYF.